The present TCR beta chain was sequenced within a study of blood T cell repertoires in COVID-19. Study details: Nucleic acid was either cDNA or gDNA, and it came from T cells, B-cell-depleted T cells, or PBMCs.

Sequencing used immunoSEQ multiplex PCR; TCRdb keeps in-frame clones, though not all of them. The sample lists approximately 250,000 clones; around 88% were seen once. The V gene end was trimmed by 1 base and the J gene end by 8 bases; junction bases not matched to a gene: 10. The CDR3 runs to 16 residues. Germline V gene data show CDR1 as KGHDR and CDR2 as SFDVKD. Input material: PBMCs or T cells enriched from blood (not recorded which). The chain couples TRBV24-1 to TRBJ2-1; 7 bases are a match to TRBD2. The clonotype originates from a woman between 35 and 50 years old with acute COVID-19. The chain's CDR3 is CATSDFRREGHHEQFF. CDR3 coding DNA: TGTGCCACCAGTGATTTCCGCAGGGAGGGCCACCATGAGCAGTTCTTC.